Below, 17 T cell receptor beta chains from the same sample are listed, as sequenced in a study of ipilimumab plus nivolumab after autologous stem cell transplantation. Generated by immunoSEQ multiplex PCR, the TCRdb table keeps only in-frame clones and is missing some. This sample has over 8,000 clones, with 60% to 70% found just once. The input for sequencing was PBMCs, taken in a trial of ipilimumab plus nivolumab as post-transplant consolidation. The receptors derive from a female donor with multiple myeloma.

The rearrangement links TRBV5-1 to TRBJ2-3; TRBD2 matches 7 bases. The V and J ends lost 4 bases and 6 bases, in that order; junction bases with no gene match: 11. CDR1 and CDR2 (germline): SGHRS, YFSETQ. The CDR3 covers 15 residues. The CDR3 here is CASSPEGRGMDTQYF. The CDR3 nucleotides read TGCGCCAGCAGCCCCGAAGGGAGGGGCATGGATACGCAGTATTTT.

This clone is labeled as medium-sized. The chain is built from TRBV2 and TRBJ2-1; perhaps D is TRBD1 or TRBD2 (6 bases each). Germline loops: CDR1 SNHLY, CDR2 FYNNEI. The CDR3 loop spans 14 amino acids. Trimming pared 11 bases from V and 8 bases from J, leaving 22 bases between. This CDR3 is CASKVQGLTYEQFF. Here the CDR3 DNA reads TGTGCCTCGAAAGTACAGGGACTGACGTATGAGCAGTTCTTC.

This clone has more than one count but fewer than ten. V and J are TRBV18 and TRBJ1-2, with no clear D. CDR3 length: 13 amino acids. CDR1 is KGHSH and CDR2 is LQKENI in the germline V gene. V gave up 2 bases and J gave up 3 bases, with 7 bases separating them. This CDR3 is CASSPAADYGYTF. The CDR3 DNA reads TGTGCCAGCTCACCAGCGGCAGACTATGGCTACACCTTC.

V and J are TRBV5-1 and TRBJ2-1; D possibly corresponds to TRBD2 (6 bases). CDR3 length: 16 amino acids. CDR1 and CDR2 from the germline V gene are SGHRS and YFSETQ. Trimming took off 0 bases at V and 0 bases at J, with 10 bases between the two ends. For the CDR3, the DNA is TGCGCCAGCAGCTTGGGGGGGGACGCCTCCTACAATGAGCAGTTCTTC. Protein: CASSLGGDASYNEQFF.

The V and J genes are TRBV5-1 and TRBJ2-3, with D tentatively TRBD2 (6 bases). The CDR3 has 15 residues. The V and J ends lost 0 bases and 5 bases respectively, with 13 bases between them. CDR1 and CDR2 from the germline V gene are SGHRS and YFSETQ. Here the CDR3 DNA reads TGCGCCAGCAGCTTGGGACGGGAGCGGTTAGATACGCAGTATTTT. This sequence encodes CASSLGRERLDTQYF.

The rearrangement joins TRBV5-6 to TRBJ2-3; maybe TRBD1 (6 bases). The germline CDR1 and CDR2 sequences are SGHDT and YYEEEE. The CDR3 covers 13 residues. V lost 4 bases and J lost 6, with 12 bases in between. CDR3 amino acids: CASSATGFDTQYF. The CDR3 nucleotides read TGTGCCAGCAGCGCAACAGGGTTCGATACGCAGTATTTT.

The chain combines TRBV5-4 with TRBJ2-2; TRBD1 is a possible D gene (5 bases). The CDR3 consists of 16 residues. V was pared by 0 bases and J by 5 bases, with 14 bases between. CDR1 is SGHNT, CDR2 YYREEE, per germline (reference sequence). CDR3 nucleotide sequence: TGTGCCAGCAGCTTGGAGTCCAGGGTTGGAACCGGGGAGCTGTTTTTT. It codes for CASSLESRVGTGELFF.

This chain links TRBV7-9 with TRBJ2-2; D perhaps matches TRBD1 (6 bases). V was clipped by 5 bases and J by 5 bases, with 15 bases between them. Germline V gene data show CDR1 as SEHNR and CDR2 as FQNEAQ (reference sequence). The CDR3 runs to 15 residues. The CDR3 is CASSAMGTRTGELFF. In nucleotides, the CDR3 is TGTGCCAGCAGCGCAATGGGGACACGAACCGGGGAGCTGTTTTTT.

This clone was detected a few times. CDR3 protein: CATLLGIEQYF. Here the CDR3 DNA reads TGTGCCACCCTCCTGGGGATCGAGCAGTACTTC. The V gene is TRBV25-1, the J gene TRBJ2-7; D remains ambiguous. This CDR3 comprises 11 residues. The germline V and J ends were trimmed by 10 bases and 6 bases, with 13 bases remaining between them. Germline CDR1 reads MGHDK; CDR2 reads SYGVNS.

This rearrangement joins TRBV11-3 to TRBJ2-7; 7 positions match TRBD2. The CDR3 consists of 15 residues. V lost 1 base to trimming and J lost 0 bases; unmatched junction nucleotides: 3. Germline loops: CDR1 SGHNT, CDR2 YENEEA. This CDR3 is CASSLGGDYSYEQYF. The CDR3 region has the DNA TGTGCCAGCAGCTTAGGAGGGGACTACTCCTACGAGCAGTACTTC.

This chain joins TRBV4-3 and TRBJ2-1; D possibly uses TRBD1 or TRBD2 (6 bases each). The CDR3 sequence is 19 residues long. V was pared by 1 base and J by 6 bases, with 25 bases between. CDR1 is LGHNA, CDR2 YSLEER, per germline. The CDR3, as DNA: TGCGCCAGCAGCCAAGGGGGGGCCGGGACTTCTCCTTGGGTCAATGAGCAGTTCTTC. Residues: CASSQGGAGTSPWVNEQFF.

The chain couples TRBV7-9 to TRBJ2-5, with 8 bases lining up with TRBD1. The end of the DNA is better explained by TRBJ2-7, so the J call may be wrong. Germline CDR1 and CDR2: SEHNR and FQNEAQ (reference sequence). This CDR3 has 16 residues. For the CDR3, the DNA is TGTGCCAGCAGCCAGAGTGACAGGGGAAGTCGCTACGAGCAGTACTTC. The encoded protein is CASSQSDRGSRYEQYF.

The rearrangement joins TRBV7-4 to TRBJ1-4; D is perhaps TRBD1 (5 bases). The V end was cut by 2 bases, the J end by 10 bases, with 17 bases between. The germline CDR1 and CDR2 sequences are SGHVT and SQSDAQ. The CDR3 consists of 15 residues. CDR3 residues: CASSLKGTFLGKLFF. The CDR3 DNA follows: TGTGCCAGCAGCTTAAAGGGGACCTTTTTGGGAAAACTGTTTTTT.

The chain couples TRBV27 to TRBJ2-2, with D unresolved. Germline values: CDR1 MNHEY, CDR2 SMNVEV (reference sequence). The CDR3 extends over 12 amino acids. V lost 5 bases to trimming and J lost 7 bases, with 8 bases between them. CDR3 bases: TGTGCCAGCAGTCCCCCTGGCGGGGAGCTGTTTTTT. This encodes CASSPPGGELFF.

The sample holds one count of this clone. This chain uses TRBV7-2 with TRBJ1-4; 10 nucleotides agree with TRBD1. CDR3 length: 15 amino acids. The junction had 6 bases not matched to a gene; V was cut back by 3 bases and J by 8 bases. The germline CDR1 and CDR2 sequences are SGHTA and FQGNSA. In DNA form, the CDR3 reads TGTGCCAGCAGCTTCCCAGACAGGGGGCCGGAAAAACTGTTTTTT. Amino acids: CASSFPDRGPEKLFF.

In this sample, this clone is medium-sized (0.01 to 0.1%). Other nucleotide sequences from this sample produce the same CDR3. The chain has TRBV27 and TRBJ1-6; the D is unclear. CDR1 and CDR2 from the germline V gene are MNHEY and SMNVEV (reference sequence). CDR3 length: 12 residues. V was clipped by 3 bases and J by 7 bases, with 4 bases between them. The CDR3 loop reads CASSFPNSPLHF. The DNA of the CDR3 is TGTGCCAGCAGTTTTCCAAATTCACCCCTCCACTTT.

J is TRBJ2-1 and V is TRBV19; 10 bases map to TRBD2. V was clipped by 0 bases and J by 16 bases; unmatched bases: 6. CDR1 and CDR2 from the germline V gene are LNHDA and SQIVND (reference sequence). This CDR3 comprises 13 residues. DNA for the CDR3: TGTGCCAGTAGTATAGAGCTAGCGGGAGTGGCATTCTTC. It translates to CASSIELAGVAFF.